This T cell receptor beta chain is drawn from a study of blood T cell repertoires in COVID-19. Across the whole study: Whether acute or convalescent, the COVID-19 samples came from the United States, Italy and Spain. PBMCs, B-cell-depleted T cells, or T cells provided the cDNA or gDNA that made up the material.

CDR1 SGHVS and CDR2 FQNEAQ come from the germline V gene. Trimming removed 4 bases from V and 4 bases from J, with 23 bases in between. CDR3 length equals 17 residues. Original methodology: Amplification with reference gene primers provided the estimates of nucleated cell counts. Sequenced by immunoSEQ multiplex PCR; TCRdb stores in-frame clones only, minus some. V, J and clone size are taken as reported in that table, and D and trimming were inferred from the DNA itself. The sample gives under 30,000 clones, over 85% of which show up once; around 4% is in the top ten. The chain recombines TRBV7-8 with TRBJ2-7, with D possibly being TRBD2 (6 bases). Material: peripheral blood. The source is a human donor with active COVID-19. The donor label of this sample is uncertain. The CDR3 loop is CASSYAPWGESGYEQYF. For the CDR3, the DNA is TGTGCCAGCAGCTATGCCCCCTGGGGGGAGAGCGGTTACGAGCAGTACTTC.